This is a list of T cell receptor beta chains from one sample in a study of T cell changes during pregnancy in multiple sclerosis. TCRdb's copy holds only in-frame clones and misses some; the assay was immunoSEQ multiplex PCR. The sample holds some 31,000 clones, 90% seen once. The source was CD4+ T cells from peripheral blood mononuclear cells, collected in the second trimester of pregnancy. All receptors derive from a female donor in good health, enrolled as a control in a pregnancy study. CDR3s include the opening cysteine and the closing phenylalanine or tryptophan. D genes are given only for firm matches. Expanded clones are given a class, and other clones once, few, many or no size at all.

D: .
J: TRBJ1-2
size: few
V: TRBV6-5
CDR3: CASSRGQIYGYTF

D: .
J: TRBJ1-2
size: .
V: TRBV5-1
CDR3: CASSSDSSIYGYTF

D: TRBD1
J: TRBJ1-3
size: few
V: TRBV7-2
CDR3: CASSPGQGYTIYF

D: TRBD2
J: TRBJ2-7
size: .
V: TRBV7-6
CDR3: CASSLEAASGISTYEQYF

D: .
J: TRBJ2-4
size: .
V: TRBV19
CDR3: CASNRGAAKNIQYF

D: .
J: TRBJ2-5
size: .
V: TRBV7-2
CDR3: CASSLIQGPETQYF

D: TRBD1
J: TRBJ1-1
size: .
V: TRBV7-6
CDR3: CASSLGTGGDSTEAFF

D: .
J: TRBJ2-7
size: .
V: TRBV19
CDR3: CASSRGDGYWYF

D: .
J: TRBJ2-1
size: few
V: TRBV11-3
CDR3: CASSLTDRLRPGETNEQFF

D: .
J: TRBJ1-5
size: .
V: TRBV19
CDR3: CASSIRGGTHQPQHF

D: .
J: TRBJ1-3
size: .
V: TRBV5-6
CDR3: CASSLQQYGNTIYF

D: .
J: TRBJ1-1
size: .
V: TRBV19
CDR3: CASGSGFMNTEAFF

D: .
J: TRBJ2-3
size: .
V: TRBV30
CDR3: CAWSLARGSSQYF

D: TRBD2
J: TRBJ2-3
size: once
V: TRBV9
CDR3: CASSAVAGGPYF

D: .
J: TRBJ1-1
size: .
V: TRBV6-5
CDR3: CASAPGGNTEAFF

D: TRBD2
J: TRBJ2-1
size: .
V: TRBV9
CDR3: CASSVDGQAGLNEQFF

D: .
J: TRBJ1-5
size: .
V: TRBV18
CDR3: CASSPVPGQPQHF

D: .
J: .
size: once
V: TRBV30
CDR3: CASGGSYEQYF

D: TRBD1
J: TRBJ1-1
size: .
V: TRBV5-4
CDR3: CASSLGQGASTEAFF

D: .
J: TRBJ1-6
size: .
V: TRBV11-3
CDR3: CASSITTRNSPLHF

D: TRBD1
J: TRBJ2-7
size: .
V: TRBV30
CDR3: CAWSRTGDSYEQYF

D: TRBD1
J: TRBJ1-5
size: .
V: TRBV7-2
CDR3: CASSLGQGALVQPQHF

D: .
J: TRBJ1-4
size: .
V: TRBV7-7
CDR3: CASSLDRNEKLFF

D: TRBD1
J: TRBJ1-3
size: .
V: TRBV6-6
CDR3: CASSPQGFSGNTIYF

D: .
J: TRBJ2-2
size: .
V: TRBV18
CDR3: CASSSWNTGELFF

D: TRBD1
J: TRBJ2-7
size: .
V: TRBV6-1
CDR3: CASSAPPKGALYEQYF

D: TRBD1
J: TRBJ2-7
size: .
V: TRBV25-1
CDR3: CASSLTGAHEQYF

D: TRBD2
J: TRBJ2-3
size: once
V: TRBV11-1
CDR3: CASSFKLAGDTQYF

D: .
J: TRBJ1-2
size: .
V: TRBV7-2
CDR3: CASSLETGFRVGYTF

D: TRBD2
J: TRBJ2-7
size: once
V: TRBV2
CDR3: CATFLAGAYEQYF

D: .
J: TRBJ1-1
size: .
V: TRBV5-4
CDR3: CASSLGQGGVTEAFF

D: TRBD1
J: TRBJ2-1
size: .
V: TRBV6-6
CDR3: CASRRTGGAFF

D: .
J: TRBJ1-1
size: few
V: TRBV5-1
CDR3: CASRPRRDGTEAFF

D: TRBD1
J: TRBJ1-1
size: .
V: TRBV5-6
CDR3: CASSFRTGWQGTEAFF

D: .
J: TRBJ2-6
size: .
V: TRBV29-1
CDR3: CSVQGSGANVLTF

D: TRBD1
J: TRBJ2-7
size: once
V: TRBV7-8
CDR3: CASSFTDRTYEQYF

D: TRBD2
J: TRBJ2-3
size: .
V: TRBV30
CDR3: CAWSVLAGGTDTQYF

D: .
J: TRBJ2-2
size: once
V: TRBV4-3
CDR3: CASSQDGGANTGELFF

D: TRBD2
J: TRBJ2-7
size: .
V: TRBV13
CDR3: CASSRTSGGGNYEQYF

D: .
J: TRBJ1-6
size: .
V: TRBV11-3
CDR3: CASSSGENNSPLHF

D: .
J: TRBJ1-1
size: .
V: TRBV9
CDR3: CASSVVGGAEAFF

D: TRBD1
J: TRBJ2-7
size: .
V: TRBV5-4
CDR3: CASSPEGQGDEQYF

D: .
J: TRBJ2-1
size: .
V: TRBV10-3
CDR3: CATQRASSYNEQFF

D: TRBD2
J: TRBJ2-5
size: .
V: TRBV28
CDR3: CASGRGRVETQYF

D: TRBD1
J: TRBJ2-7
size: few
V: TRBV6-1
CDR3: CASARQGRYEQYF

D: TRBD2
J: TRBJ2-1
size: .
V: TRBV29-1
CDR3: CSVELQLADFGNEQFF

D: .
J: TRBJ2-3
size: .
V: TRBV10-3
CDR3: CAISLSGVSSTDTQYF

D: TRBD1
J: TRBJ1-2
size: .
V: TRBV5-8
CDR3: CASSFTTGTGDRTF

D: .
J: TRBJ1-1
size: .
V: TRBV5-4
CDR3: CASSLRDRGPNTEAFF

D: TRBD1
J: TRBJ1-4
size: .
V: TRBV19
CDR3: CASENGQGVQKLFF

D: TRBD1
J: TRBJ1-1
size: few
V: TRBV5-6
CDR3: CASSSLTGFEAFF

D: TRBD2
J: TRBJ2-7
size: .
V: TRBV6-6
CDR3: CARATSGASYEQYF

D: TRBD2
J: TRBJ2-1
size: .
V: TRBV18
CDR3: CASSPTSGVYNEQFF

D: TRBD2
J: TRBJ2-5
size: .
V: TRBV5-1
CDR3: CASSSGTSGGMETQYF

D: .
J: TRBJ1-3
size: .
V: TRBV7-8
CDR3: CAVRTASHSGNTIYF